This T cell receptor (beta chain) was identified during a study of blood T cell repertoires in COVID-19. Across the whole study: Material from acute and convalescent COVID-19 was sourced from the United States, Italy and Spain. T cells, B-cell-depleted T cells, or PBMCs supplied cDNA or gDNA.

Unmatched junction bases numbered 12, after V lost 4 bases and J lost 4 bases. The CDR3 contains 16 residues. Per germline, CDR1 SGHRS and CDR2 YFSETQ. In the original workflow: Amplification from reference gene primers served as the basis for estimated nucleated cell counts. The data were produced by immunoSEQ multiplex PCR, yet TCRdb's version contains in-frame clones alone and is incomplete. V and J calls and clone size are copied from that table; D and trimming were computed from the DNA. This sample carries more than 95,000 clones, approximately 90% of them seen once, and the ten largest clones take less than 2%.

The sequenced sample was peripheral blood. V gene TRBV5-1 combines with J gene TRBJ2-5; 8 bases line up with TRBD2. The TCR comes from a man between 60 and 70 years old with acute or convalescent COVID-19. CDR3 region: CASSGTLAGGTETQYF. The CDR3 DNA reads TGCGCCAGCAGCGGAACTCTAGCGGGTGGCACAGAGACCCAGTACTTC.